This passage covers 31 T cell receptor beta chains from one sample sequenced in a study of metastatic and nonmetastatic thyroid tumors (dated by TCRdb to the early 2020s). Before undergoing thyroid surgery, none of the patients had been given any kind of treatment. Library generation was performed with PCR. Sequencing took place on an Illumina HiSeq 4000. TCRdb reworked the public reads: Q25 trimming with fastp, MiXCR clone assembly, productive beta chains retained. The sample profile shows around 18,000 clones; 9.5% to 15% of them were found once. The ten largest clonotypes hold around 31% of the sample. The sequencing input was blood. These receptors all stem from a female donor with papillary thyroid cancer or a benign thyroid nodule (not recorded which). Some clones in this sample may be carry-over from other donors' samples.

This clone showed up many times. The CDR3 here is CASSRDRVYEQYF. The CDR3 DNA sequence: TGTGCCAGCAGCCGGGACAGGGTATACGAGCAGTACTTC. The chain employs TRBV5-4 and TRBJ2-7; 9 bases align to TRBD1. Germline V gives CDR1 SGHNT, CDR2 YYREEE (reference sequence). J gave up 4 bases and V 4 bases, and 3 bases lay outside the gene matches. The CDR3 runs to 13 residues.

Ten or more counts support this clone. J is TRBJ2-2 and V is TRBV9; the match to TRBD2 covers 10 bases. There are 14 residues in the CDR3. Per germline, CDR1 SGDLS and CDR2 YYNGEE. After removal of 6 bases from V and 4 bases from J, the junction contained 3 bases not matched to a gene. CDR3 nucleotide sequence: TGTGCCAGCACTCTAGCGGGAGTCACCGGGGAGCTGTTTTTT. It is translated as CASTLAGVTGELFF.

This clone was seen at least ten times. The chain employs TRBV2 and TRBJ1-4; the match to TRBD1 covers 10 bases. After removal of 6 bases from V and 8 bases from J, the junction contained 6 bases not matched to a gene. The germline CDR1 and CDR2 sequences are SNHLY and FYNNEI. CDR3 length: 14 residues. The CDR3 protein is CASRAGTGAEKLFF. The CDR3 DNA reads as TGTGCCAGCAGAGCCGGGACAGGGGCGGAAAAACTGTTTTTT.

This clone was found many times. Written as DNA, the CDR3 is TGCGCCAGCAGCCAACCGCTCGGGACAGCAGAGACCCAGTACTTC. It is translated as CASSQPLGTAETQYF. The chain links TRBV4-1 to TRBJ2-5; 7 bases are a match to TRBD1. Germline loops: CDR1 MGHRA, CDR2 YSYEKL. The V segment lost 2 bases and the J segment 4 bases; nucleotides outside the gene matches: 7. This CDR3 has 15 amino acids.

On this clone: Compared with germline, one end of the junction differs, possibly owing to a read error. The chain carries TRBV3-1 and TRBJ1-3; no clear D gene. The CDR3 is 13 amino acids. The germline CDR1 and CDR2 sequences are LGHDT and YNNKEL (reference sequence). The CDR3 here is CASRQPGGNTIYF. CDR3 nucleotide sequence: TGTGCCAGCAGACAGCCCGGTGGAAACACAATATATTTT.

In its sample, this clone was seen many times. The chain employs TRBV10-1 and TRBJ1-1, with D unresolved. Germline loops: CDR1 WNHNN, CDR2 SYGVQD (reference sequence). The V gene lost 6 bases and the J gene lost 2 bases, with 10 bases spanning the gap. The CDR3 covers 13 residues. This CDR3 is CASRGDANTEAFF. The CDR3 DNA follows: TGCGCCAGCAGAGGTGACGCAAACACTGAAGCTTTCTTT.

This clone was detected ten times or more. V usage is TRBV18 and J usage is TRBJ1-3; D unresolved. Germline V lookup: CDR1 KGHSH, CDR2 LQKENI. The CDR3 consists of 13 residues. Trimming cost V 2 bases and J 7 bases, with 9 bases left between them. CDR3 sequence reads: CASSPDRENTIYF. CDR3 sequence (DNA): TGTGCCAGCTCACCAGACCGAGAGAACACCATATATTTT.

By frequency in the sample, this clone is medium-sized (0.01 to 0.1%). The chain uses TRBV6-1 and TRBJ1-5, with TRBD1 matching over 9 bases. The V and J ends lost 9 bases and 2 bases, in that order; junction bases with no gene match: 5. The CDR3 contains 14 residues. Germline lookup yields CDR1 MNHNS and CDR2 SASEGT. CDR3 DNA: TGTGCCAGTCTTACAGGGGGCGGCAATCAGCCCCAGCATTTT. It yields the protein CASLTGGGNQPQHF.

A few counts support this clone. An end of the junction does not agree with germline; a read error may underlie this. The genes are TRBV28 and TRBJ1-5, with TRBD1 matching 10 bases. CDR1 and CDR2 from the germline V gene are MDHEN and SYDVKM. The CDR3 has 16 residues. The CDR3 is CAISPPRTGGDQPLHF. The CDR3 DNA reads TGTGCCATCAGTCCGCCCCGGACAGGGGGAGATCAGCCCCTGCATTTT.

This clone was counted many times. CDR3: CASSLEGGANVLTF. CDR3 coding DNA: TGCGCCAGCAGCCTGGAAGGAGGGGCCAACGTCCTGACTTTC. The V call is TRBV4-3, the J call TRBJ2-6, with D uncertain. This CDR3 comprises 14 residues. Per the germline V gene, CDR1 is LGHNA and CDR2 is YSLEER. V was clipped by 4 bases and J by 4 bases, with 8 bases between them.

In this sample, this clone turned up many times. A much larger clone differs from this one at a single base, so this may be a read error. This rearrangement joins TRBV15 to TRBJ2-5; D is perhaps TRBD1 (6 bases). This CDR3 spans 14 amino acids. The V gene's germline CDR1 is LNHNV and CDR2 YYDKDF (reference sequence). CDR3 loop: CAASSIQGSETQYF. CDR3 DNA sequence: TGTGCCGCCAGCAGTATCCAGGGGTCAGAGACCCAGTACTTC.

This clone has a count of ten or more. The chain combines TRBV20-1 with TRBJ1-1, with 8 bases that match TRBD1. The trim removed 6 bases at V and 4 bases at J, leaving 4 bases unmatched. The CDR3 spans 12 residues. Germline V lookup: CDR1 DFQATT, CDR2 SNEGSKA (reference sequence). The CDR3, as DNA: TGCAGTGCCACTCAGGGGGCCACTGAAGCTTTCTTT. Translating gives CSATQGATEAFF.

This clone was seen ten or more times. Just one base apart from a much larger clone, this may be a read error. The chain uses TRBV7-2 and TRBJ2-5; 12 bases fit TRBD2. The CDR3 consists of 16 residues. The trim removed 5 bases at V and 5 bases at J, leaving 9 bases unmatched. Per the germline V gene, CDR1 is SGHTA and CDR2 is FQGNSA. CDR3 DNA: TGTGCCAGCAGCGGGGGACTAGCGGGCTATGGGGAGACCCAGTACTTC. Translated: CASSGGLAGYGETQYF. Drawing the rest from reference TRBV7-2 and TRBJ2-5, the complete variable domain is GAGVSQSPSNKVTEKGKDVELRCDPISGHTALYWYRQSLGQGLEFLIYFQGNSAPDKSGLPSDRFSAERTGGSVSTLTIQRTQQEDSAVYLCASSGGLAGYGETQYFGPGTRLLVL.

A note on this clone: A much larger clone is a single base away; this may be a read error. The J gene is TRBJ2-3, the V gene TRBV5-6; tentatively, D is TRBD2 (5 bases). The V end was cut by 1 base, the J end by 3 bases, with 15 bases between. The CDR3 length is 16 residues. The germline gives CDR1 SGHDT, CDR2 YYEEEE. CDR3 in amino acids: CASSLMRSCGTDTQYF. The CDR3 nucleotides read TGTGCCAGCAGCTTGATGAGGTCCTGCGGGACAGATACGCAGTATTTT.

This clone ranks as medium-sized (0.01 to 0.1%). This chain joins TRBV12-3 or TRBV12-4 and TRBJ2-2; TRBD1 matches 9 bases. V lost 10 bases to trimming and J lost 5 bases; unmatched junction nucleotides: 8. The CDR3 contains 14 residues. The CDR3 nucleotides are TGTGCCACCAGCTCGACAGGGGGAACCGGGGAGCTGTTTTTT. Amino acid sequence: CATSSTGGTGELFF.

This clone was recorded many times. The chain recombines TRBV9 with TRBJ2-3, with 16 bases identical to TRBD2. In germline, CDR1 is SGDLS, CDR2 YYNGEE. This CDR3 is 15 amino acids long. V lost 2 bases and J lost 15; bases outside the gene matches: 9. The CDR3 nucleotides read TGTGCCAGCAGCGTTGACGGGACTAGCGGGGGGGCCTACTATTTT. It yields the protein CASSVDGTSGGAYYF.

This clone was seen more than once but under ten times. This clone may be a read error of a much larger clone one base away. The rearrangement uses TRBV10-2 and TRBJ1-5, with D uncertain. Germline assignment: CDR1 WSHSY and CDR2 SAAADI. The CDR3 length is 13 residues. V was pared by 5 bases and J by 10 bases, with 15 bases between. The CDR3 coding sequence is TGCGCCAGCAGTCCCCGCGTTGTTGCCCCCCAGCATTTT. Translation gives CASSPRVVAPQHF.

This clone has a count of ten or more. This sequence joins TRBV7-8 and TRBJ1-6; D uncertain. The CDR3 sequence is 14 residues long. Germline loops: CDR1 SGHVS, CDR2 FQNEAQ. V was clipped by 0 bases and J by 8 bases, with 8 bases between them. The CDR3 nucleotides read TGTGCCAGCAGCTTAGCCCGGTGGGATTCACCCCTCCACTTT. It is translated as CASSLARWDSPLHF. Supplemented by reference TRBV7-8 and TRBJ1-6, the full variable domain reads GAGVSQSPRYKVAKRGQDVALRCDPISGHVSLFWYQQALGQGPEFLTYFQNEAQLDKSGLPSDRFFAERPEGSVSTLKIQRTQQEDSAVYLCASSLARWDSPLHFGNGTRLTVT.

This clone is labeled as medium-sized. CDR3 residues: CASSRDRGGYEQFF. The CDR3 DNA follows: TGTGCCAGCAGCCGCGACAGGGGAGGATATGAGCAGTTCTTC. The V call is TRBV12-3 or TRBV12-4, the J call TRBJ2-1, with 8 bases fitting TRBD1. There are 14 residues in the CDR3. The J segment lost 8 bases and the V segment lost 6 bases, leaving 9 bases of the junction unmatched.

The V gene is TRBV7-5, the J gene TRBJ2-3; TRBD1 is taken as the D call from the table, unchecked against the DNA. TRBV7-5 is noted as a pseudogene. The CDR3 covers 18 residues. DNA for the CDR3: TGTATCTCTGACACGGAGGAGGAGCGGGGGCCATACACAGATACGCAGTATTTT. Amino acids: CISDTEEERGPYTDTQYF.

This clone was counted a few times. A much bigger clone sits one base away, suggesting this may be a read error. This chain joins TRBV9 and TRBJ1-5; D is possibly TRBD1 (6 bases). Germline loops: CDR1 SGDLS, CDR2 YYNGEE. V was clipped by 4 bases and J by 6 bases, with 11 bases between them. This CDR3 comprises 13 residues. In DNA form, the CDR3 reads TGTGCCAGCAGCCGTACAGGGCGTCAGCCCCAGCATTTT. This sequence encodes CASSRTGRQPQHF.

This clone qualifies as medium-sized. V and J are TRBV28 and TRBJ1-2, with D unclear. Germline V gene sequence: CDR1 MDHEN, CDR2 SYDVKM. V was cut by 5 bases and J by 8 bases, with 15 bases left in between. The CDR3 is 13 amino acids. This CDR3 is CASSLPVDGGYTF. CDR3 coding DNA: TGTGCCAGCAGTCTACCGGTGGACGGGGGCTACACCTTC.

This clone counts as medium-sized. This sequence joins TRBV6-1 and TRBJ1-5; tentatively, D is TRBD1 (5 bases). This CDR3 comprises 13 residues. The V and J ends lost 6 bases and 1 base respectively, with 7 bases between them. The V gene's germline CDR1 is MNHNS and CDR2 SASEGT. In nucleotides, the CDR3 is TGTGCCAGCAGCGGGGGGAGCAATCAGCCCCAGCATTTT. Protein sequence: CASSGGSNQPQHF.

The genes are TRBV12-3 or TRBV12-4 and TRBJ2-3; D perhaps matches TRBD1 (6 bases). Trimming left V 10 bases short and J 1 base short, with 18 bases between. The CDR3 totals 15 residues. The CDR3 here is CAISLRGRGTDTQYF. CDR3 nucleotides: TGTGCCATCTCCTTGAGGGGGAGAGGCACAGATACGCAGTATTTT.

Many counts were recorded for this clone. The rearrangement joins TRBV7-9 to TRBJ1-5; D gene uncertain. Germline CDR1 SEHNR, CDR2 FQNEAQ (reference sequence). This CDR3 has 14 residues. V was shortened by 1 base and J by 6 bases, with 10 bases between the two germline ends. For the CDR3, the DNA is TGTGCCAGCAGCTTAGGACCGGCCAGTCAGCCCCAGCATTTT. Residues: CASSLGPASQPQHF.

This clone has ten or more counts. The DNA for the CDR3 is TGTGCCAGCAGCGTAGGTGGTGGCAGGGCCCTCCATTTT. The encoded protein is CASSVGGGRALHF. The chain carries TRBV9 and TRBJ1-5; maybe TRBD1 (5 bases). V lost 0 bases and J lost 16, with 17 bases in between. This CDR3 is built from 13 residues. Germline V gene lookup returns CDR1 SGDLS and CDR2 YYNGEE.

This clone has at least ten counts. This CDR3 reads CASSIRQITDTQYF. CDR3 bases: TGTGCCAGCAGCATAAGACAGATTACAGATACGCAGTATTTT. The V gene is TRBV7-2, the J gene TRBJ2-3; perhaps TRBD1 as D (5 bases). Trimming took 5 bases from V and 3 from J, leaving 12 bases between them. This CDR3 is built from 14 residues. CDR1 is SGHTA, CDR2 FQGNSA, per germline. The full variable domain, its missing parts supplied by reference TRBV7-2 and TRBJ2-3, is GAGVSQSPSNKVTEKGKDVELRCDPISGHTALYWYRQSLGQGLEFLIYFQGNSAPDKSGLPSDRFSAERTGGSVSTLTIQRTQQEDSAVYLCASSIRQITDTQYFGPGTRLTVL.

This clone occurred many times. V usage is TRBV9 and J usage is TRBJ1-3; D not resolved. The CDR3 sequence is 12 residues long. The germline V gene has CDR1 SGDLS and CDR2 YYNGEE. V was clipped by 3 bases and J by 4 bases, with 5 bases between them. DNA of the CDR3: TGTGCCAGCAGCGAACAAGGAAACACCATATATTTT. Translation: CASSEQGNTIYF.

This clone came up many times. This rearrangement joins TRBV9 to TRBJ1-1, with D tentatively TRBD1 (6 bases). The CDR3 sequence is 15 residues long. CDR1 is SGDLS and CDR2 is YYNGEE in the germline V gene. V lost 3 bases and J lost 6, with 18 bases in between. The CDR3, as DNA: TGTGCCAGCAGCGCCCGGTCAGGGGAGGTGGCTGAAGCTTTCTTT. Residues: CASSARSGEVAEAFF.

The genes are TRBV7-8 and TRBJ1-2; no clear D gene. CDR1 is SGHVS and CDR2 is FQNEAQ in the germline V gene. Trimming stripped 5 bases from V and 4 bases from J, with 23 bases between. This CDR3 is built from 17 residues. The CDR3 DNA follows: TGTGCCAGCAGCCCCTCGGGTGTGGCGCGGTGGGGCTATGGCTACACCTTC. It encodes CASSPSGVARWGYGYTF.

Within the sample, this clone is medium-sized. V gene TRBV12-3 or TRBV12-4 combines with J gene TRBJ2-7; 9 bases fit TRBD1. CDR3 length: 14 amino acids. With 6 bases clipped from V and 6 bases from J, the junction kept 9 bases outside the gene matches. The chain's CDR3 is CASRSGTGQFEQYF. The CDR3 region has the DNA TGTGCCAGCAGGTCCGGGACAGGGCAATTCGAGCAGTACTTC.